This record concerns one T cell receptor beta chain sequence. CDR3 length equals 15 residues. With 6 bases clipped from V and 5 bases from J, the junction kept 7 bases outside the gene matches. Germline CDR1 and CDR2: MNHEY and SVGAGI. TCRdb's copy holds only in-frame clones and misses some; the assay was immunoSEQ multiplex PCR. The table has about 150,000 clones, over 85% seen once. This record comes from a study of control samples from healthy donors and cancer patients. This chain uses TRBV6-5 with TRBJ1-5, with TRBD1 identical over 10 bases. The receptor's source is a man younger than 30 in good health. Sequenced sample: blood. The CDR3 spells CASRGQGNGDQPQHF. The CDR3 bases are TGTGCCAGCAGGGGACAGGGGAATGGTGATCAGCCCCAGCATTTT.